A selection of T cell receptor beta chains follows, all from one sample in a study of regulatory T cells in long-lasting Graves disease. A single record per CDR3 protein comes from TCRdb applying MiXCR to the multiplex PCR reads. The sample includes 450,000 to 600,000 distinct CDR3 sequences, roughly 12% of them seen just once. Another study also made use of these data, one on T cells in Graves' hyperthyroidism and ophthalmopathy.

This specimen consisted of peripheral blood mononuclear cells (PBMCs), obtained at new diagnosis, from a patient treated with antithyroid drugs. All receptors derive from a man aged 25-45 years with Graves disease. Each CDR3 is given with its conserved first and last residue. Each record gives: J gene, V gene, D gene, clone size, CDR3 protein, CDR3 DNA. A D gene is named only where the DNA matches it firmly. Clone size, where shown, is once, few, many, or a class for clones that have expanded.

j_gene: TRBJ1-1
v_gene: TRBV15
d_gene: TRBD1
abundance: NA
CDR3aa: CATSRRQGEDTEAFF
CDR3nt: TGTGCCACCAGCAGAAGACAGGGTGAGGACACTGAAGCTTTCTTT

j_gene: TRBJ2-5
v_gene: TRBV2
d_gene: TRBD1
abundance: many
CDR3aa: CASRADRGRRETQYF
CDR3nt: TGTGCCAGCAGGGCTGACAGGGGGCGCCGGGAGACCCAGTACTTC

j_gene: TRBJ2-7
v_gene: TRBV9
d_gene: NA
abundance: few
CDR3aa: CASSADGLPEQYF
CDR3nt: TGTGCCAGCAGCGCCGATGGGCTTCCCGAGCAGTACTTC

j_gene: TRBJ2-3
v_gene: TRBV9
d_gene: TRBD1
abundance: many
CDR3aa: CASSAPGQGTDTQYF
CDR3nt: TGTGCCAGCAGCGCCCCGGGACAGGGGACAGATACGCAGTATTTT

j_gene: TRBJ1-2
v_gene: TRBV4-1
d_gene: NA
abundance: many
CDR3aa: CASSQDWNYGYTF
CDR3nt: TGCGCCAGCAGCCAAGATTGGAACTATGGCTACACCTTC

j_gene: TRBJ1-2
v_gene: TRBV7-8
d_gene: NA
abundance: many
CDR3aa: CASTPQGDYGYTF
CDR3nt: TGTGCCAGCACCCCCCAAGGGGACTATGGCTACACCTTC

j_gene: TRBJ1-1
v_gene: TRBV20-1
d_gene: NA
abundance: few
CDR3aa: CSATVPNTEAFF
CDR3nt: TGCAGTGCTACCGTACCGAACACTGAAGCTTTCTTT

j_gene: TRBJ2-5
v_gene: TRBV11-2
d_gene: TRBD2
abundance: many
CDR3aa: CASSLEGTSGRAAQYF
CDR3nt: TGTGCCAGCAGCTTAGAAGGGACTAGCGGGAGGGCGGCCCAGTACTTC

j_gene: TRBJ2-2
v_gene: TRBV20-1
d_gene: TRBD2
abundance: many
CDR3aa: CSAPGLGNTGELFF
CDR3nt: TGCAGTGCACCGGGACTAGGGAACACCGGGGAGCTGTTTTTT

j_gene: TRBJ2-1
v_gene: TRBV20-1
d_gene: TRBD2
abundance: many
CDR3aa: CSARGPLRLWRGNEQFF
CDR3nt: TGCAGTGCTAGAGGGCCCCTAAGGCTGTGGCGGGGGAATGAGCAGTTCTTC

j_gene: TRBJ2-7
v_gene: TRBV28
d_gene: NA
abundance: many
CDR3aa: CASSPQTKQYF
CDR3nt: TGTGCCAGCAGCCCGCAAACTAAGCAGTACTTC

j_gene: TRBJ2-5
v_gene: TRBV9
d_gene: NA
abundance: NA
CDR3aa: CASSAESQETQYF
CDR3nt: TGTGCCAGCAGCGCAGAGTCCCAAGAGACCCAGTACTTC

j_gene: TRBJ2-5
v_gene: TRBV5-1
d_gene: TRBD2
abundance: NA
CDR3aa: CASSLALAGEQETQYF
CDR3nt: TGCGCCAGCAGCTTGGCCTTAGCGGGAGAGCAAGAGACCCAGTACTTC

j_gene: TRBJ1-2
v_gene: TRBV12-3/TRBV12-4
d_gene: TRBD1
abundance: many
CDR3aa: CASSPGQGIYGYTF
CDR3nt: TGTGCCAGCAGTCCAGGACAGGGTATATACGGCTACACCTTC

j_gene: TRBJ2-1
v_gene: TRBV28
d_gene: NA
abundance: many
CDR3aa: CASSFTGGKYNEQFF
CDR3nt: TGTGCCAGCAGTTTCACGGGTGGGAAATACAATGAGCAGTTCTTC

j_gene: TRBJ1-2
v_gene: TRBV7-9
d_gene: TRBD1
abundance: many
CDR3aa: CASSLALTRGQGGYTF
CDR3nt: TGTGCCAGCAGCTTAGCGCTAACAAGGGGGCAGGGCGGCTACACCTTC

j_gene: TRBJ2-7
v_gene: TRBV10-3
d_gene: TRBD1
abundance: many
CDR3aa: CAIRARQGADGEQYF
CDR3nt: TGTGCCATCAGAGCTCGACAGGGGGCGGATGGCGAGCAGTACTTC

j_gene: TRBJ2-2
v_gene: TRBV20-1
d_gene: TRBD2
abundance: many
CDR3aa: CSARDGQRETGGELFF
CDR3nt: TGCAGTGCTAGAGATGGACAGCGGGAGACGGGCGGGGAGCTGTTTTTT

j_gene: TRBJ1-1
v_gene: TRBV7-8
d_gene: NA
abundance: few
CDR3aa: CASSLVNRMNTEAFF
CDR3nt: TGTGCCAGCAGCTTAGTTAACAGGATGAACACTGAAGCTTTCTTT

j_gene: TRBJ1-3
v_gene: TRBV15
d_gene: NA
abundance: few
CDR3aa: CATSRDQGRGNTIYF
CDR3nt: TGTGCCACCAGCAGAGATCAGGGCAGAGGAAACACCATATATTTT

j_gene: TRBJ2-3
v_gene: TRBV29-1
d_gene: NA
abundance: many
CDR3aa: CSVGDGTDTQYF
CDR3nt: TGCAGCGTGGGGGACGGCACAGATACGCAGTATTTT

j_gene: TRBJ2-1
v_gene: TRBV12-3/TRBV12-4
d_gene: NA
abundance: many
CDR3aa: CASSFVASTYNEQFF
CDR3nt: TGTGCCAGCAGTTTCGTGGCCTCCACTTACAATGAGCAGTTCTTC

j_gene: TRBJ2-5
v_gene: TRBV5-1
d_gene: NA
abundance: many
CDR3aa: CASSSGGAPETQYF
CDR3nt: TGCGCCAGCAGCTCCGGGGGCGCCCCAGAGACCCAGTACTTC

j_gene: TRBJ1-4
v_gene: TRBV30
d_gene: NA
abundance: NA
CDR3aa: CAWKGYPNGKLFF
CDR3nt: TGTGCCTGGAAAGGTTACCCTAATGGAAAACTGTTTTTT

j_gene: TRBJ2-1
v_gene: TRBV27
d_gene: TRBD1
abundance: many
CDR3aa: CASRGQASSYNEQFF
CDR3nt: TGTGCCAGCAGAGGACAGGCCAGCTCCTACAATGAGCAGTTCTTC

j_gene: TRBJ2-2
v_gene: TRBV20-1
d_gene: NA
abundance: many
CDR3aa: CSARDLQWTGELFF
CDR3nt: TGCAGTGCTAGAGATCTACAGTGGACCGGGGAGCTGTTTTTT

j_gene: TRBJ2-2
v_gene: TRBV9
d_gene: NA
abundance: NA
CDR3aa: CASSETGPTTGELFF
CDR3nt: TGTGCCAGCAGCGAAACAGGGCCCACCACCGGGGAGCTGTTTTTT

j_gene: TRBJ1-4
v_gene: TRBV10-3
d_gene: NA
abundance: NA
CDR3aa: CAISESGVRGQHNEKLFF
CDR3nt: TGTGCCATCAGTGAGTCGGGCGTGCGTGGGCAGCATAATGAAAAACTGTTTTTT

j_gene: TRBJ2-7
v_gene: TRBV20-1
d_gene: NA
abundance: few
CDR3aa: CSARFPHSGVSGEQYF
CDR3nt: TGCAGTGCTAGGTTTCCCCATTCGGGAGTGTCAGGCGAGCAGTACTTC

j_gene: TRBJ2-7
v_gene: TRBV7-9
d_gene: TRBD2
abundance: many
CDR3aa: CASTGAGVGYEQYF
CDR3nt: TGTGCCAGCACCGGAGCGGGAGTGGGCTACGAGCAGTACTTC

j_gene: TRBJ1-1
v_gene: TRBV7-8
d_gene: NA
abundance: many
CDR3aa: CASSFRVSGEAFF
CDR3nt: TGTGCCAGCAGCTTCCGGGTTTCTGGTGAAGCTTTCTTT

j_gene: TRBJ1-1
v_gene: TRBV5-1
d_gene: NA
abundance: many
CDR3aa: CASSLVSFSDGEAFF
CDR3nt: TGCGCCAGCAGCTTGGTGAGTTTTTCGGACGGTGAAGCTTTCTTT